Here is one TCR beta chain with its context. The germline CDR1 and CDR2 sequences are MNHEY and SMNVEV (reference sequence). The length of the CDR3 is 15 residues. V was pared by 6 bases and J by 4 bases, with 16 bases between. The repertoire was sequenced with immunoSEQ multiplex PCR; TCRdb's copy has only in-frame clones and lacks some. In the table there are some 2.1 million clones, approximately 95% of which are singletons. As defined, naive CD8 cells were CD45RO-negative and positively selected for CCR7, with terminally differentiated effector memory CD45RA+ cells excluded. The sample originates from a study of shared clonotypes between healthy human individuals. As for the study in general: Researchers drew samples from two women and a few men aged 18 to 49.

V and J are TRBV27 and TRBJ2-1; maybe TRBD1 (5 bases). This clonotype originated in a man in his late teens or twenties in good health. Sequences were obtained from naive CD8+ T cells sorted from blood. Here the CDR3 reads CASSLGQGLYNEQFF. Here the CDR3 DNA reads TGTGCCAGCAGCTTAGGTCAGGGCCTGTACAATGAGCAGTTCTTC.